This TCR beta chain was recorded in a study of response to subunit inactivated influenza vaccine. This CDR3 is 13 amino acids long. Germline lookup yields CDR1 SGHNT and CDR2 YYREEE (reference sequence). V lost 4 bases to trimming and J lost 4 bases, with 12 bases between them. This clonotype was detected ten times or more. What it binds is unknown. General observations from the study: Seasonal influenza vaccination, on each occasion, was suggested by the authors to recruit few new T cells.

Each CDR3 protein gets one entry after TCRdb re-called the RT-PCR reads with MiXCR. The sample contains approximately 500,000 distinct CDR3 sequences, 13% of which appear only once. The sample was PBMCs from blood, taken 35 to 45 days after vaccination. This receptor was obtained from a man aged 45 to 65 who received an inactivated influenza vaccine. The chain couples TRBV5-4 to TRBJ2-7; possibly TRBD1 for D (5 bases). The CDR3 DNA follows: TGTGCCAGCAGCGACAGCACGACATACGAGCAGTACTTC. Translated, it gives CASSDSTTYEQYF.